The present TCR beta chain was sequenced within a study of T cell responses to AZD1222 COVID-19 vaccine. The CDR3 totals 16 residues. After removal of 0 bases from V and 5 bases from J, the junction contained 9 bases not matched to a gene. Germline-derived CDR1 and CDR2 are MGHRA and YSYEKL. Sequencing was performed with immunoSEQ multiplex PCR; in TCRdb, only in-frame clones are kept and a portion is missing. The data contain 120,000 or so clones, less than 95% of them singletons. The receptor comes from an adult in good health. J is TRBJ2-7 and V is TRBV4-1; TRBD1 matches at 8 bases. Source: peripheral blood, taken on day 0 of MenACWY control vaccination. The CDR3 reads CASSQDLTGGADEQYF. As DNA, the CDR3 is TGCGCCAGCAGCCAAGATCTTACAGGGGGAGCGGACGAGCAGTACTTC.